The sequence of this T cell receptor beta chain was determined in a study of blood T cell repertoires in COVID-19. As for the study in general: T cells, B-cell-depleted T cells, or PBMCs provided the cDNA or gDNA that served as material.

With 0 bases removed from V and 2 bases from J, the gap between germline ends came to 10 bases. There are 15 residues in the CDR3. In germline, CDR1 is MNHEY, CDR2 SVGAGI. In the original workflow: Quantification of nucleated cells was approximated via reference gene primer amplification. Here immunoSEQ multiplex PCR was the method, and the copy in TCRdb shows in-frame clones only, minus some. That table gives V, J and clone size, and the DNA gave D and trimming. Counted here are under 250,000 clones, roughly 90% occurring once; the ten biggest clones make up under 7.5%. The sample consisted of peripheral blood. This clonotype originated in a man aged 55 to 70 who had recovered from COVID-19. The V and J genes are TRBV6-5 and TRBJ1-1, with a possible D match to TRBD1 (5 bases). CDR3: CASSYSAGRNTEAFF. The CDR3, as DNA: TGTGCCAGCAGTTACTCCGCAGGGCGAAACACTGAAGCTTTCTTT.